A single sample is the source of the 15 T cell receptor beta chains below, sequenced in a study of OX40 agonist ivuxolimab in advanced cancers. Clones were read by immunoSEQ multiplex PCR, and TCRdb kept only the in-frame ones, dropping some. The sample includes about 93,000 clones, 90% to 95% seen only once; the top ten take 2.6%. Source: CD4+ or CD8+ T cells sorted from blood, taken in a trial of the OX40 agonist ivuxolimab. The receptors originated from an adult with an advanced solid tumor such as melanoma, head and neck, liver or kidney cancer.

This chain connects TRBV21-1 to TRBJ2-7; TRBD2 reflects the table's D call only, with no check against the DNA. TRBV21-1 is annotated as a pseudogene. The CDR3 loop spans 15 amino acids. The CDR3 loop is CASSKPGLAPYEQYF. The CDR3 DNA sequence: TGTGCCAGCAGCAAACCGGGACTAGCGCCCTACGAGCAGTACTTC.

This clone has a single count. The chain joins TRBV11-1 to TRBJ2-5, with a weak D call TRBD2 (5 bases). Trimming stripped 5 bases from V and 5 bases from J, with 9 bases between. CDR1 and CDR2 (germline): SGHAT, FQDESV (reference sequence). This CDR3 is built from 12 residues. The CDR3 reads CASSEEAETQYF. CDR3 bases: TGTGCCAGCAGCGAGGAGGCCGAGACCCAGTACTTC.

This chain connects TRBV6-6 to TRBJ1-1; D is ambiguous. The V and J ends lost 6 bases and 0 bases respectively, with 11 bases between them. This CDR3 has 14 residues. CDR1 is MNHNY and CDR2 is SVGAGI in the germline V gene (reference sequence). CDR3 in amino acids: CASSTRPLNTEAFF. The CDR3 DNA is TGTGCCAGCAGCACTCGACCGTTGAACACTGAAGCTTTCTTT.

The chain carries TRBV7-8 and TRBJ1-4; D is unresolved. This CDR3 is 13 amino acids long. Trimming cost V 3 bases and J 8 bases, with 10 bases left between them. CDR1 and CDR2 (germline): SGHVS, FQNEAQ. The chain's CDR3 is CASSFGAAEKLFF. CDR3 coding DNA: TGTGCCAGCAGCTTTGGAGCGGCCGAAAAACTGTTTTTT.

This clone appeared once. This chain's CDR3 is CASSLVGENTEAFF. CDR3 DNA sequence: TGTGCCAGCAGCTTAGTGGGTGAGAACACTGAAGCTTTCTTT. The chain has TRBV7-2 and TRBJ1-1; D remains unclear. Trimming pared 1 base from V and 1 base from J, leaving 7 bases between. The germline V gene encodes CDR1 SGHTA and CDR2 FQGNSA. The CDR3 contains 14 residues.

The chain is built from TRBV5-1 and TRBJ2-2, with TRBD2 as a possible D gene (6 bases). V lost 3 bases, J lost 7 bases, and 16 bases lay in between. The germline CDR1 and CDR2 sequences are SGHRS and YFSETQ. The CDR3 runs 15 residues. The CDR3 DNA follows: TGCGCCAGCAGCTGGAGAGGCGGGAAGGGCGGGGAGCTGTTTTTT. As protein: CASSWRGGKGGELFF.

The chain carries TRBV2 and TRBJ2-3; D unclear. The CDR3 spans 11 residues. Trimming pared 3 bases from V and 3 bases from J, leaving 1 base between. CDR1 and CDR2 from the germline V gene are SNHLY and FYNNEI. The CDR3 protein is CASSETDTQYF. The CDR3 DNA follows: TGTGCCAGCAGTGAGACAGATACGCAGTATTTT.

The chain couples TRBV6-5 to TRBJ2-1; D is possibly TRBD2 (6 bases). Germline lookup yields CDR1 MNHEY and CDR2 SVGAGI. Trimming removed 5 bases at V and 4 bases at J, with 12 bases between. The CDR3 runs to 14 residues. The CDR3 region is CASSPGLAYNEQFF. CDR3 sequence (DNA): TGTGCCAGCAGTCCGGGACTTGCTTACAATGAGCAGTTCTTC.

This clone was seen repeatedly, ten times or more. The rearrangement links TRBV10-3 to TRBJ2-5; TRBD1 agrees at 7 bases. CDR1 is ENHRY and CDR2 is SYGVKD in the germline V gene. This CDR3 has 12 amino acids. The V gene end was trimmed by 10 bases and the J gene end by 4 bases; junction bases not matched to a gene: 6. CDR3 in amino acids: CATQGGGETQYF. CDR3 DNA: TGTGCCACCCAAGGGGGCGGAGAGACCCAGTACTTC.

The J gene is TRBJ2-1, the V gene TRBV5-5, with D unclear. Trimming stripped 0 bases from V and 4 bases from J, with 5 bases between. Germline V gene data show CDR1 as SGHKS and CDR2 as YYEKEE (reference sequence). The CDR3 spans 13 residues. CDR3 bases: TGTGCCAGCAGCTTGGAACTATACAATGAGCAGTTCTTC. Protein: CASSLELYNEQFF.

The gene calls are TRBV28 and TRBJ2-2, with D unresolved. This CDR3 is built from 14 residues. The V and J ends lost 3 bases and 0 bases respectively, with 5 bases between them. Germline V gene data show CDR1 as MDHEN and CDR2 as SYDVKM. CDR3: CASSFQTNTGELFF. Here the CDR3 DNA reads TGTGCCAGCAGTTTCCAGACGAACACCGGGGAGCTGTTTTTT.

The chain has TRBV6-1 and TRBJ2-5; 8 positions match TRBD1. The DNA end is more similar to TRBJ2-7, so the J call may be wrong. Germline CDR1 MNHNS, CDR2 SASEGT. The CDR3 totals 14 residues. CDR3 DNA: TGTGCCAGCAGTGAAGGGACAGGGACCTACGAGCAGTACTTC. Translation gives CASSEGTGTYEQYF.

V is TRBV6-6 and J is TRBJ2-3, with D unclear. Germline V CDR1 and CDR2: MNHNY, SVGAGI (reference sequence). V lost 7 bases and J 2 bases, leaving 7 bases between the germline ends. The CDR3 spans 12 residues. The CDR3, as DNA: TGTGCCAGCATGAAACCCACAGATACGCAGTATTTT. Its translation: CASMKPTDTQYF.

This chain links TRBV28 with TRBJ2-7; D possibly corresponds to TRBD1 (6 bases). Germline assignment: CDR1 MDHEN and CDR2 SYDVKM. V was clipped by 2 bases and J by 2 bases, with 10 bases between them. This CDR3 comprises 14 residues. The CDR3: CASSLLRGAYEQYF. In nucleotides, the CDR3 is TGTGCCAGCAGTTTACTCAGGGGAGCCTACGAGCAGTACTTC. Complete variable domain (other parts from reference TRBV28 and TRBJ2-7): DVKVTQSSRYLVKRTGEKVFLECVQDMDHENMFWYRQDPGLGLRLIYFSYDVKMKEKGDIPEGYSVSREKKERFSLILESASTNQTSMYLCASSLLRGAYEQYFGPGTRLTVT.

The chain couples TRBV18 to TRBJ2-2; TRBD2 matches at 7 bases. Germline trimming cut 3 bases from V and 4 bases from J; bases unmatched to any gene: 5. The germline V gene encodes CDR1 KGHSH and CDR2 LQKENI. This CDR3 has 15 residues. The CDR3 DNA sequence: TGTGCCAGCTCACCGGGAGGGAGGACCACCGGGGAGCTGTTTTTT. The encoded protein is CASSPGGRTTGELFF. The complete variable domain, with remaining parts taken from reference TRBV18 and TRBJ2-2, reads NAGVMQNPRHLVRRRGQEARLRCSPMKGHSHVYWYRQLPEEGLKFMVYLQKENIIDESGMPKERFSAEFPKEGPSILRIQQVVRGDSAAYFCASSPGGRTTGELFFGEGSRLTVL.